Included here is one T cell receptor (beta chain) sequence, with context. This clonotype was seen a handful of times. Its antigen remains unidentified. There are no base qualities to consult, and no much larger clone falls within one base. This entry belongs to a study of T-cell reconstitution after alpha-beta-depleted transplantation in children (dated by TCRdb to the mid-2010s). About the study as a whole: Using TCR repertoire profiling, the study followed T-cell immune reconstitution in a quantitative way in children after TCRalphabeta/CD19-depleted allogeneic hematopoietic cell transplantation. General study outcomes and caveats: In some patients, the high TCRbeta diversity seen at day 60 was put down to recipient T cells and intrathymic progenitors that had survived conditioning. The apparently early alphabetaT-cell count recovery about two months after transplant was reportedly dependent on only several hundred rapidly expanded clones derived from non-depleted graft cells. Hyperexpanded clone frequencies declined over subsequent months; after one year, T-cell counts and TCRbeta diversity were mostly attributed to newly produced T cells.

Library prep was done by PCR. Sequencing was carried out with an Illumina HiSeq 2500. TCR library preparation used molecular barcoding, with unique molecular identifiers applied to normalize quantification of the TCRbeta repertoire. TCRdb took the public reads, trimmed them with fastp at Q25, ran MiXCR for clone calling and kept in-frame beta chains. Rows merge per CDR3 protein into single entries with the most common DNA and genes. This sample comprises about 300,000 distinct CDR3 sequences, over 9.5% of them detected only once. The ten biggest clones cover less than 9% of the sample. In the paper's terms, the treatment or condition label means: allogeneic hematopoietic cell transplantation with graft depleted of TCRalphabeta T cells and CD19 B cells. The transplant recipients were children given TCRalphabeta/CD19-depleted allogeneic hematopoietic cell grafts. The receptor was derived from a boy younger than two with acute myeloid leukemia, due to receive a stem cell transplant. The sequencing used PBMCs, collected before TCRalphabeta/CD19-depleted stem cell transplant.

In nucleotides, the sequence is TGCAGTGCTAGAGTCCTCACTTCTCCCCAAGAGACCCAGTACTTC. This is translated as CSARVLTSPQETQYF. The rearrangement joined TRBV20-1 to TRBJ2-5, with the D gene too uncertain to name. V is cut by 1 base and J by 1 base, and the space between the germline ends is 13 bases. Counted from cysteine to phenylalanine, this CDR3 has 15 amino acids. Only the CDR3 portion is preserved as DNA: 45 bases, with reading frame beginning at the first base. Taken from the germline V gene (reference sequence), the CDR1 and CDR2 loops are DFQATT and SNEGSKA.